This T cell receptor beta chain was profiled in a study of technical replicates of blood from a few donors. Germline-derived CDR1 and CDR2 are MDHEN and SYDVKM. Trimming removed 5 bases at V and 10 bases at J, with 30 bases between. The CDR3 totals 18 residues. Produced via immunoSEQ multiplex PCR; TCRdb's table is partial and in-frame only. The table includes 75,000 to 100,000 clones, about 90% detected once. The rearrangement joins TRBV28 to TRBJ2-1, with D tentatively TRBD2 (6 bases). Sequencing was performed on T cells isolated from PBMCs. This clonotype was obtained from a human donor in good health. CDR3 region: CASSTTGSWDFYVLEQFF. DNA of the CDR3: TGTGCCAGCAGTACCACCGGCAGTTGGGACTTCTATGTTTTGGAGCAGTTCTTC.